Detailed here is one T cell receptor beta chain. The sample comes from a study of radiotherapy plus CTLA-4 blockade in lung cancer. The overall study: Objective responses were documented in over 15% of patients, with disease control in around 30%.

Assay: immunoSEQ multiplex PCR; the TCRdb copy retains only in-frame clones and omits some. The repertoire holds 56,000 or so clones, approximately 80% seen once, with about 15% in the top ten. Per the germline V gene, CDR1 is LGHNA and CDR2 is YSLEER. V shed 0 bases and J shed 4 bases, with 13 bases lying between them. The CDR3 totals 16 residues. The clonotype comes from a human donor with non-small cell lung cancer who had a complete response to radiotherapy plus ipilimumab. V is TRBV4-3 and J is TRBJ2-1; maybe TRBD2 (5 bases). The sample was peripheral blood, taken from a patient treated with radiotherapy plus ipilimumab. CDR3 protein: CASSQDAGGYYNEQFF. The CDR3 DNA reads TGCGCCAGCAGCCAAGACGCGGGCGGATATTACAATGAGCAGTTCTTC.